This T cell receptor beta chain comes out of a study of cytomegalovirus exposure and HLA in healthy donors. The V gene lost 6 bases and the J gene lost 0 bases, with 5 bases spanning the gap. The germline gives CDR1 MNHEY, CDR2 SMNVEV (reference sequence). The CDR3 is made up of 12 amino acids. TCRdb keeps only in-frame clones here, not all; method: immunoSEQ multiplex PCR. Here the sample spans 150,000 to 200,000 clones, around nine tenths being singletons. The sequence was collected from a woman younger than 45 in good health and CMV-seronegative. The sample consisted of PBMCs. The chain uses TRBV27 and TRBJ1-1; D might be TRBD1 (5 bases). CDR3 residues: CASRGLNTEAFF. In DNA form, the CDR3 reads TGTGCCAGCAGGGGGCTGAACACTGAAGCTTTCTTT.